The 27 T cell receptor beta chains listed next were all sequenced from one sample in a study of T cell responses to AZD1222 COVID-19 vaccine. Profiling relied on immunoSEQ multiplex PCR, and the TCRdb table lists in-frame clones only, not all of them. The sample carries some 94,000 clones, 70% to 90% recorded once. The starting material was peripheral blood, obtained on day 0 of AZD1222 vaccination. All receptors derive from an adult in good health.

The V and J genes are TRBV6-5 and TRBJ1-1, with 8 bases that match TRBD1. Germline V gene data show CDR1 as MNHEY and CDR2 as SVGAGI. V gave up 6 bases and J gave up 4 bases; unmatched junction bases: 7. This CDR3 is built from 14 residues. The CDR3 spells CASSWTGFGTEAFF. DNA of the CDR3: TGTGCCAGCAGCTGGACAGGGTTTGGCACTGAAGCTTTCTTT.

V usage is TRBV7-9 and J usage is TRBJ1-5; a possible D gene is TRBD1 (5 bases). Trimming cost V 4 bases and J 0 bases, with 13 bases left between them. The CDR3 is 16 residues long. Germline V gene sequence: CDR1 SEHNR, CDR2 FQNEAQ (reference sequence). CDR3: CASSSDSTYSNQPQHF. In DNA, the CDR3 is TGTGCCAGCAGCTCCGACAGTACCTATAGCAATCAGCCCCAGCATTTT.

V and J are TRBV7-9 and TRBJ1-1; D is perhaps TRBD1 (5 bases). V shed 4 bases and J shed 2 bases, with 17 bases lying between them. This CDR3 contains 16 residues. Per germline, CDR1 SEHNR and CDR2 FQNEAQ (reference sequence). The CDR3 reads CASSSGTGGANTEAFF. The CDR3 DNA follows: TGTGCCAGCAGCTCCGGGACCGGCGGGGCAAACACTGAAGCTTTCTTT.

The chain couples TRBV20-1 to TRBJ1-2, with no clear D. Germline V lookup: CDR1 DFQATT, CDR2 SNEGSKA (reference sequence). The CDR3 consists of 11 residues. The V end was cut by 1 base, the J end by 8 bases, with 8 bases between. The CDR3 region is CSARGPAGYTF. CDR3 nucleotides: TGCAGTGCTAGAGGACCGGCGGGCTACACCTTC.

The gene calls are TRBV19 and TRBJ2-1; 14 bases align to TRBD2. Germline V gives CDR1 LNHDA, CDR2 SQIVND (reference sequence). The CDR3 length is 15 residues. The V and J ends lost 6 bases and 8 bases, in that order; junction bases with no gene match: 6. In DNA, the CDR3 is TGTGCCAGTAGCCGACTAGCGGGGGGGCCAGATGAGCAGTTCTTC. Its translation is CASSRLAGGPDEQFF.

The chain has TRBV18 and TRBJ2-1; D gene uncertain. The V end was cut by 1 base, the J end by 3 bases, with 10 bases between. CDR3 length equals 15 residues. Germline V CDR1 and CDR2: KGHSH, LQKENI. This CDR3 is CASSPRKGDYNEQFF. CDR3 nucleotide sequence: TGTGCCAGCTCACCACGGAAAGGAGACTACAATGAGCAGTTCTTC.

The gene calls are TRBV5-5 and TRBJ1-6; D remains ambiguous. Germline CDR1 reads SGHKS; CDR2 reads YYEKEE (reference sequence). This CDR3 comprises 15 residues. The ends were cut back, 2 bases at V and 6 bases at J, with 12 bases in the middle. The CDR3 DNA reads as TGTGCCAGCAGCTTACGCGCGGAGCCTAATTCACCCCTCCACTTT. This encodes CASSLRAEPNSPLHF.

The chain is built from TRBV12-3 or TRBV12-4 and TRBJ1-1, with D unresolved. The V and J ends lost 4 bases and 5 bases respectively, with 8 bases between them. The CDR3 has 12 amino acids. This CDR3 reads CASSSLGTEAFF. CDR3 bases: TGTGCCAGCAGTTCCTTAGGAACTGAAGCTTTCTTT.

The chain recombines TRBV7-9 with TRBJ1-1; the D gene is possibly TRBD1 (6 bases). CDR1 is SEHNR, CDR2 FQNEAQ, per germline (reference sequence). The CDR3 runs to 13 residues. Trimming left V 8 bases short and J 4 bases short, with 14 bases between. For the CDR3, the DNA is TGTGCCAGCGGCCCTACAGGGCTCACTGAAGCTTTCTTT. Amino acid sequence: CASGPTGLTEAFF.

This clone was observed once. The chain employs TRBV7-2 and TRBJ2-5; TRBD2 matches 10 bases. V lost 4 bases to trimming and J lost 5 bases; unmatched junction nucleotides: 7. CDR1 SGHTA and CDR2 FQGNSA come from the germline V gene. CDR3 size: 15 residues. The CDR3 reads CASSSSPSGGETQYF. CDR3 nucleotides: TGTGCCAGCAGCTCGTCCCCTAGCGGGGGTGAGACCCAGTACTTC.

The V gene is TRBV25-1, the J gene TRBJ1-4; D remains unclear. Germline-derived CDR1 and CDR2 are MGHDK and SYGVNS. V was shortened by 0 bases and J by 3 bases, with 14 bases between the two germline ends. CDR3 size: 17 residues. The CDR3 loop reads CASSEYGVGSPNEKLFF. DNA of the CDR3: TGTGCCAGCAGTGAATACGGCGTGGGAAGCCCTAATGAAAAACTGTTTTTT.

This sequence joins TRBV11-3 and TRBJ1-1; D perhaps matches TRBD1 (6 bases). The germline gives CDR1 SGHNT, CDR2 YENEEA. This CDR3 is built from 14 residues. V lost 3 bases and J lost 5, with 13 bases in between. The DNA for the CDR3 is TGTGCCAGCAGCTTTCAACAGGGCAGGACTGAAGCTTTCTTT. This codes for CASSFQQGRTEAFF.

The J gene is TRBJ1-2, the V gene TRBV7-9; D unresolved. V lost 5 bases and J 5 bases, leaving 6 bases between the germline ends. There are 11 residues in the CDR3. Germline CDR1 SEHNR, CDR2 FQNEAQ (reference sequence). The CDR3 nucleotides are TGTGCCAGCAGCCCAGGATATGGCTACACCTTC. Amino acid sequence: CASSPGYGYTF.

The rearrangement joins TRBV7-3 to TRBJ2-2; D is ambiguous. The CDR3 is made up of 14 amino acids. Germline CDR1 SGHTA, CDR2 FQGTGA. The V and J ends lost 5 bases and 0 bases respectively, with 7 bases between them. For the CDR3, the DNA is TGTGCCAGCAGCCCTCTCCCGAACACCGGGGAGCTGTTTTTT. Translated: CASSPLPNTGELFF.

The rearrangement joins TRBV30 to TRBJ2-3; no reliable D call. CDR3 length equals 13 residues. Germline CDR1 GTSNPN, CDR2 SVGIG (reference sequence). V gave up 0 bases and J gave up 4 bases, with 8 bases separating them. DNA of the CDR3: TGTGCCTGGAGTGTAAATCGGGCAGATACGCAGTATTTT. It encodes CAWSVNRADTQYF.

The rearrangement links TRBV3-1 (or the pseudogene TRBV3-2) to TRBJ2-7, with D tentatively TRBD2 (5 bases). Deletions cut 0 bases from V and 5 bases from J, with 23 bases between. Germline V gene lookup returns CDR1 LGHDT and CDR2 YNNKEL (reference sequence). This CDR3 contains 18 residues. In DNA form, the CDR3 reads TGTGCCAGCAGCCAAGATCACCCACTGAGACGACTACGGCACGAGCAGTACTTC. The encoded protein is CASSQDHPLRRLRHEQYF.

This clone appeared a single time. The chain employs TRBV10-3 and TRBJ1-2, with D tentatively TRBD1 (6 bases). The CDR3 spans 13 residues. Between the trimmed V and J ends, which lost 6 bases and 4 bases, there was a span of 12 bases. Germline loops: CDR1 ENHRY, CDR2 SYGVKD. In DNA, the CDR3 is TGTGCCATCAGGCCAGGGGAAAGCTATGGCTACACCTTC. It is translated as CAIRPGESYGYTF.

The chain links TRBV12-3 or TRBV12-4 to TRBJ1-1; D gene ambiguous. The CDR3 length is 12 residues. V lost 3 bases to trimming and J lost 1 base, with 3 bases between them. This chain's CDR3 is CASSFTNTEAFF. In DNA form, the CDR3 reads TGTGCCAGCAGTTTTACGAACACTGAAGCTTTCTTT.

This chain uses TRBV7-9 with TRBJ1-2; no firm D call. Germline loops: CDR1 SEHNR, CDR2 FQNEAQ (reference sequence). Trimming pared 5 bases from V and 4 bases from J, leaving 11 bases between. The CDR3 extends over 13 amino acids. The CDR3, as DNA: TGTGCCAGCAGCCCACAATCCGCCTATGGCTACACCTTC. Translating gives CASSPQSAYGYTF.

The V and J genes are TRBV18 and TRBJ2-2, with a tentative D call TRBD2 (6 bases). CDR1 is KGHSH and CDR2 is LQKENI in the germline V gene. V lost 0 bases and J 3 bases, leaving 8 bases between the germline ends. The CDR3 has 15 amino acids. In DNA form, the CDR3 reads TGTGCCAGCTCACCACCGGGGGGATACACCGGGGAGCTGTTTTTT. It specifies CASSPPGGYTGELFF.

This clone has just a few counts. CDR3 protein: CASSQASGGHNYGYTF. CDR3 DNA: TGTGCCAGCAGCCAAGCCTCCGGGGGGCACAACTATGGCTACACCTTC. This chain connects TRBV3-1 (or the pseudogene TRBV3-2) to TRBJ1-2, with D maybe TRBD1 (6 bases). This CDR3 is 16 amino acids long. From germline, CDR1 is LGHDT and CDR2 YNNKEL (reference sequence). The V end was cut by 1 base, the J end by 2 bases, with 14 bases between.

CDR3 in amino acids: CAQGMGSGYTF. CDR3 in DNA: TGTGCCCAGGGGATGGGCAGCGGCTACACCTTC. V is TRBV30 and J is TRBJ1-2; a possible D gene is TRBD1 (6 bases). V gave up 8 bases and J gave up 8 bases, with 15 bases separating them. Germline V lookup: CDR1 GTSNPN, CDR2 SVGIG (reference sequence). The CDR3 covers 11 residues.

CDR3 coding DNA: TGTGCCAGCAGCCGAGCTATGGAGTTGGGAACCCAGTACTTC. Its translation: CASSRAMELGTQYF. This chain joins TRBV5-5 and TRBJ2-5; D is ambiguous. This CDR3 is 14 amino acids long. CDR1 SGHKS and CDR2 YYEKEE come from the germline V gene (reference sequence). Trimming left V 4 bases short and J 8 bases short, with 18 bases between. The full variable domain, with the rest looked up from reference TRBV5-5 and TRBJ2-5, is DAGVTQSPTHLIKTRGQQVTLRCSPISGHKSVSWYQQVLGQGPQFIFQYYEKEERGRGNFPDRFSARQFPNYSSELNVNALLLGDSALYLCASSRAMELGTQYFGPGTRLLVL.

This chain joins TRBV27 and TRBJ2-7; weak D call: TRBD2 (6 bases). CDR3 length equals 14 residues. Germline V gene sequence: CDR1 MNHEY, CDR2 SMNVEV (reference sequence). V lost 5 bases, J lost 2 bases, and 13 bases lay in between. The CDR3 nucleotides read TGTGCCAGCAGTCAACCGGGACTCCCCTACGAGCAGTACTTC. Translating it yields CASSQPGLPYEQYF.

This clone appeared a few times. This chain joins TRBV27 and TRBJ2-7; 8 bases are shared with TRBD2. CDR3 length: 15 residues. V was pared by 6 bases and J by 3 bases, with 10 bases of the junction left unmatched. CDR1 and CDR2 (germline): MNHEY, SMNVEV (reference sequence). Here the CDR3 reads CASSLTGAGDYEQYV. The DNA of the CDR3 is TGTGCCAGCAGCCTGACAGGAGCGGGGGACTACGAGCAGTACGTC.

This chain connects TRBV19 to TRBJ2-7; 7 bases are shared with TRBD2. CDR1 LNHDA and CDR2 SQIVND come from the germline V gene (reference sequence). The CDR3 covers 14 residues. V was clipped by 6 bases and J by 4 bases; unmatched bases: 9. CDR3 in DNA: TGTGCCAGTAGCCGCGGGGGACTTGTATACGAGCAGTACTTC. This codes for CASSRGGLVYEQYF. Based on the CDR3 plus reference TRBV19 and TRBJ2-7, the full variable domain is DGGITQSPKYLFRKEGQNVTLSCEQNLNHDAMYWYRQDPGQGLRLIYYSQIVNDFQKGDIAEGYSVSREKKESFPLTVTSAQKNPTAFYLCASSRGGLVYEQYFGPGTRLTVT.

The chain joins TRBV11-2 to TRBJ2-7; weak D call: TRBD1 (5 bases). The germline V gene encodes CDR1 SGHAT and CDR2 FQNNGV. Trimming left V 2 bases short and J 4 bases short, with 12 bases between. The CDR3 has 14 amino acids. CDR3 loop: CASSLSGQRYEQYF. The CDR3 nucleotides are TGTGCCAGCAGCTTATCAGGACAACGGTACGAGCAGTACTTC.